These 19 T cell receptor beta chains were all obtained from the same sample, sequenced in a study of blood T cell repertoires in COVID-19. Some clones are missing from TCRdb's copy, which holds only in-frame ones; the method was immunoSEQ multiplex PCR. Among 200,000 to 250,000 clones listed, 88% were seen once. Material: peripheral blood. These receptors originate from a man between 70 and 80 years old with acute or convalescent COVID-19.

The J gene is TRBJ2-1, the V gene TRBV2; no clear D. Germline V gene lookup returns CDR1 SNHLY and CDR2 FYNNEI. V lost 6 bases and J 5 bases, leaving 8 bases between the germline ends. The CDR3 is 12 amino acids. CDR3 sequence reads: CASRLSDNEQFF. As DNA, the CDR3 is TGTGCCAGCAGATTGTCCGACAATGAGCAGTTCTTC.

As concerns this clone: One end of the junction does not line up with germline, which may come from a read error. The CDR3 region is CASSEGLAGEF. CDR3 nucleotide sequence: TGTGCCAGCAGTGAAGGGCTAGCGGGGGAATTT. This chain connects TRBV2 to TRBJ2-3; 10 bases map to TRBD2. Germline V gives CDR1 SNHLY, CDR2 FYNNEI. CDR3 length equals 11 residues.

Here the CDR3 reads CASSRTGLSQYF. The CDR3 DNA is TGTGCCAGCAGCAGGACAGGGTTATCTCAGTACTTC. V and J are TRBV12-3 or TRBV12-4 and TRBJ2-4; 8 bases map to TRBD1. V shed 6 bases, J shed 12 bases, and the junction held 7 bases outside the gene matches. The CDR3 totals 12 residues.

The gene calls are TRBV5-1 and TRBJ1-1, with 7 bases aligning to TRBD1. Germline V CDR1 and CDR2: SGHRS, YFSETQ. CDR3 length: 16 amino acids. Trimming at V came to 7 bases and at J to 5 bases, leaving 17 bases not matched to a gene. The CDR3, as DNA: TGCGCCAGCCTTCCATCATCTCAGGGGGTTACGACTGAAGCTTTCTTT. Its translation: CASLPSSQGVTTEAFF.

The chain has TRBV19 and TRBJ1-3; a possible D gene is TRBD1 (6 bases). Germline V lookup: CDR1 LNHDA, CDR2 SQIVND (reference sequence). The V gene lost 4 bases and the J gene lost 4 bases, with 14 bases spanning the gap. This CDR3 contains 15 residues. In DNA, the CDR3 is TGTGCCAGTAGTAAGGTGGGGGCTTCCGGAAACACCATATATTTT. Its protein product is CASSKVGASGNTIYF.

This chain joins TRBV6-5 and TRBJ1-5, with D possibly matching TRBD1 (6 bases). Between the trimmed V and J ends, which lost 6 bases and 11 bases, there was a span of 11 bases. Looked up from germline, CDR1 is MNHEY and CDR2 is SVGAGI. There are 11 residues in the CDR3. The CDR3 DNA reads as TGTGCCAGCAGCACAGGGCCGACCCAGCATTTT. Amino acid sequence: CASSTGPTQHF.

This chain connects TRBV19 to TRBJ2-7, with D perhaps TRBD2 (6 bases). Between the trimmed V and J ends, which lost 7 bases and 7 bases, there was a span of 29 bases. Germline CDR1 is LNHDA and CDR2 is SQIVND (reference sequence). This CDR3 spans 17 amino acids. The CDR3 is CASKSAVRDSSSGEQYF. In DNA, the CDR3 is TGTGCCAGTAAGTCGGCGGTGCGGGACTCCTCATCTGGGGAGCAGTACTTC.

The rearrangement uses TRBV18 and TRBJ2-1, with a tentative D call TRBD2 (6 bases). CDR3 length: 14 amino acids. The V gene lost 6 bases and the J gene lost 6 bases, with 15 bases spanning the gap. Germline CDR1 reads KGHSH; CDR2 reads LQKENI. CDR3 protein: CASSPGLGGNEQFF. CDR3 nucleotide sequence: TGTGCCAGCTCTCCGGGACTCGGGGGCAATGAGCAGTTCTTC. The complete variable domain, with remaining parts taken from reference TRBV18 and TRBJ2-1, reads NAGVMQNPRHLVRRRGQEARLRCSPMKGHSHVYWYRQLPEEGLKFMVYLQKENIIDESGMPKERFSAEFPKEGPSILRIQQVVRGDSAAYFCASSPGLGGNEQFFGPGTRLTVL.

V is TRBV5-1 and J is TRBJ2-1, with 7 bases identical to TRBD2. Germline values: CDR1 SGHRS, CDR2 YFSETQ. The CDR3 is 16 amino acids. Trimming took 1 base from V and 6 from J; bases not matched to a gene: 10. The CDR3 DNA sequence: TGCGCCAGCAGCTTGTTCTCCTTGGGGGAGGGCAATGAGCAGTTCTTC. This gives the protein CASSLFSLGEGNEQFF. Complete variable domain (other parts from reference TRBV5-1 and TRBJ2-1): KAGVTQTPRYLIKTRGQQVTLSCSPISGHRSVSWYQQTPGQGLQFLFEYFSETQRNKGNFPGRFSGRQFSNSRSEMNVSTLELGDSALYLCASSLFSLGEGNEQFFGPGTRLTVL.

There are a few counts of this clone. This sample also contains other DNA sequences that code for the same CDR3. V is TRBV7-9 and J is TRBJ1-5; 8 bases align to TRBD1. With 5 bases clipped from V and 4 bases from J, the junction kept 4 bases outside the gene matches. The CDR3 is 14 residues long. Germline loops: CDR1 SEHNR, CDR2 FQNEAQ (reference sequence). Here the CDR3 DNA reads TGTGCCAGCAGCAGGACAGGGCTAAATCAGCCCCAGCATTTT. This translates into CASSRTGLNQPQHF. Full variable domain (remainder filled in from reference TRBV7-9 and TRBJ1-5): DTGVSQNPRHKITKRGQNVTFRCDPISEHNRLYWYRQTLGQGPEFLTYFQNEAQLEKSRLLSDRFSAERPKGSFSTLEIQRTEQGDSAMYLCASSRTGLNQPQHFGDGTRLSIL.

The chain links TRBV6-5 to TRBJ1-2, with 7 nucleotides matching TRBD1. Losses at the gene ends were 2 bases for V and 8 bases for J; bases not matched to a gene: 11. This CDR3 spans 15 amino acids. The germline CDR1 and CDR2 sequences are MNHEY and SVGAGI. Here the CDR3 DNA reads TGTGCCAGCAGTTACCGATGGGCAGGGGGGCTGGGCTACACCTTC. It specifies CASSYRWAGGLGYTF.

The chain carries TRBV28 and TRBJ1-2; TRBD1 matches at 7 bases. J gave up 8 bases and V 10 bases, and 13 bases lay outside the gene matches. CDR3 size: 13 residues. Germline CDR1 reads MDHEN; CDR2 reads SYDVKM. The CDR3 here is CAIRLKQGQGYTF. Here the CDR3 DNA reads TGTGCCATCCGCTTAAAACAGGGGCAAGGCTACACCTTC.

This clone was picked up a small number of times. The chain carries TRBV7-2 and TRBJ2-7; no definite D call. The V and J ends lost 1 base and 3 bases respectively, with 7 bases between them. CDR3 length: 13 amino acids. Per the germline V gene, CDR1 is SGHTA and CDR2 is FQGNSA. Here the CDR3 reads CASSLVAGYEQYF. For the CDR3, the DNA is TGTGCCAGCAGCTTAGTGGCAGGCTACGAGCAGTACTTC.

The chain is built from TRBV5-1 and TRBJ2-3; D not certain. Germline V CDR1 and CDR2: SGHRS, YFSETQ. V was shortened by 5 bases and J by 1 base, with 11 bases between the two germline ends. This CDR3 has 14 amino acids. CDR3 sequence (DNA): TGCGCCAGCAGGGTGAGGTATCGCACAGATACGCAGTATTTT. Translated: CASRVRYRTDTQYF.

This sequence joins TRBV7-2 and TRBJ1-1; TRBD1 aligns across 7 bases. The germline gives CDR1 SGHTA, CDR2 FQGNSA. V shed 5 bases and J 8 bases; nucleotides not matched to a gene: 8. This CDR3 has 13 residues. The CDR3 nucleotides read TGTGCCAGCAGCGACAGGGCAAGACCCGAAGCTTTCTTT. Encoded protein: CASSDRARPEAFF.

This chain connects TRBV2 to TRBJ2-7; TRBD1 aligns across 7 bases. The CDR3 is made up of 13 amino acids. V gave up 5 bases and J gave up 4 bases; unmatched junction bases: 5. Germline CDR1 SNHLY, CDR2 FYNNEI. The CDR3 coding sequence is TGTGCCAGCAGTCCGCCGGGACAGTACGAGCAGTACTTC. Residues: CASSPPGQYEQYF.

This sequence joins TRBV7-2 and TRBJ2-7, with 8 bases matching TRBD1. CDR1 SGHTA and CDR2 FQGNSA come from the germline V gene. CDR3 length: 16 amino acids. Trimming cost V 1 base and J 6 bases; bases outside gene matches: 11. The CDR3 bases are TGTGCCAGCAGCTTAGGAAAAGGACAGGGTCAGGGCGAGCAGTACTTC. As protein: CASSLGKGQGQGEQYF.

The genes are TRBV24-1 and TRBJ2-7; the match to TRBD2 covers 7 bases. With V trimmed by 4 bases and J by 2 bases, 4 bases remained unmatched. CDR3 length: 14 amino acids. Germline values: CDR1 KGHDR, CDR2 SFDVKD. CDR3 sequence reads: CATSEGGIPYEQYF. The CDR3, as DNA: TGTGCCACCAGTGAGGGGGGGATCCCCTACGAGCAGTACTTC.

This rearrangement joins TRBV19 to TRBJ1-1; 9 bases line up with TRBD1. Germline loops: CDR1 LNHDA, CDR2 SQIVND (reference sequence). Unmatched junction bases numbered 5, after V lost 6 bases and J lost 3 bases. The CDR3 is 14 amino acids. CDR3 amino acids: CASSGQGFDTEAFF. CDR3 sequence (DNA): TGTGCCAGTAGCGGACAGGGGTTCGACACTGAAGCTTTCTTT.